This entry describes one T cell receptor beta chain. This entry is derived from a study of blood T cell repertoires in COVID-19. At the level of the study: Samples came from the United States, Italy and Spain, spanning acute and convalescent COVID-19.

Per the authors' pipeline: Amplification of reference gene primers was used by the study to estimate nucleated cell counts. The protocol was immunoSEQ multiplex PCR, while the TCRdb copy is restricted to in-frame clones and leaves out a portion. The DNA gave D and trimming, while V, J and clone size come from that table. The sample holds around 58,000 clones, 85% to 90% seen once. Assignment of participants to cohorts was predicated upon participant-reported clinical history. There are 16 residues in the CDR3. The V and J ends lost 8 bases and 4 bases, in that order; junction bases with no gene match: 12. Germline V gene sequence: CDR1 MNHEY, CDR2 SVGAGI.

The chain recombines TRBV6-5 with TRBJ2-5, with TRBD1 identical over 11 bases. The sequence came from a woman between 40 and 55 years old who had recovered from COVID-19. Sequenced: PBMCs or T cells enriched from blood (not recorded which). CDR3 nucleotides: TGTGCCAGCCGTTTTGGGACAGGGGGTTTTTCAGAGACCCAGTACTTC. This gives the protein CASRFGTGGFSETQYF.